This TCR beta chain was recovered during a study of blood T cell repertoires in COVID-19. The overall study: Collection of acute and convalescent COVID-19 samples took place in the United States, Italy and Spain. T cells, B-cell-depleted T cells, or PBMCs supplied cDNA or gDNA.

In the original workflow: Nucleated cell counts were estimated from reference gene primer amplification. The assay was immunoSEQ multiplex PCR, and TCRdb's table has in-frame clones only and misses some. V and J calls plus clone size are reproduced from that table; the DNA served to infer D and trimming. The repertoire holds 25,000 to 35,000 clones, with 60% to 80% as singletons. CDR1 and CDR2 from the germline V gene are KGHSH and LQKENI. The length of the CDR3 is 15 residues. Trimming took 2 bases from V and 6 from J, leaving 14 bases between them. This clone was observed once. Sequencing was performed on peripheral blood. The sequence was obtained from a boy aged 2-15 years with active or convalescent COVID-19. This sequence joins TRBV18 and TRBJ2-1, with D possibly TRBD1 on 5 matching bases. CDR3 DNA sequence: TGTGCCAGCTCACCAGGGCAGGGTGGAGTCAATGAGCAGTTCTTC. It translates to CASSPGQGGVNEQFF.